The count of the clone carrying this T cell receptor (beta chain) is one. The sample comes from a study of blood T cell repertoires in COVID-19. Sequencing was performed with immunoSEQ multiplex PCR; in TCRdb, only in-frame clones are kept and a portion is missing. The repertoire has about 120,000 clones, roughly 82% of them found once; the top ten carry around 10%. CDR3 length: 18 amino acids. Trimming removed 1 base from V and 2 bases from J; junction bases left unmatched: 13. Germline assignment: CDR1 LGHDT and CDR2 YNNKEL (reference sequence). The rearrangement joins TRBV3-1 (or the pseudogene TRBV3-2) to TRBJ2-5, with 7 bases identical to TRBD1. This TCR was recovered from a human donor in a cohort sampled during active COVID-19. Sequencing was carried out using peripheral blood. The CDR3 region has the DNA TGTGCCAGCAGCCAAGCTCCCCCCCACTACAGGGGTCAAGAGACCCAGTACTTC. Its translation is CASSQAPPHYRGQETQYF.